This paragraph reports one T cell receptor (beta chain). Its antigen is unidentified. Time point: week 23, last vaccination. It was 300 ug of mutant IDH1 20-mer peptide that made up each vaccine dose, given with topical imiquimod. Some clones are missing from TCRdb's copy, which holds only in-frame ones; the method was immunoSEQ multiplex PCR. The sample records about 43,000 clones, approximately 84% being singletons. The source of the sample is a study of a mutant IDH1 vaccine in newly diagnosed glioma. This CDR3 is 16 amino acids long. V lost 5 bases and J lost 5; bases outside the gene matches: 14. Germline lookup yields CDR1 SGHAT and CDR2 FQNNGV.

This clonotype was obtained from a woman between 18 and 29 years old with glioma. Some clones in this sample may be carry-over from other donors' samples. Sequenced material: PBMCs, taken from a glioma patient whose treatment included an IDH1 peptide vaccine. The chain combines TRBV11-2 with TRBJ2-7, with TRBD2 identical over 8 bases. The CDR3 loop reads CASSPRGAKRSHEQYF. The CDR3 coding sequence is TGTGCCAGCAGCCCGCGGGGGGCCAAAAGGAGCCACGAGCAGTACTTC. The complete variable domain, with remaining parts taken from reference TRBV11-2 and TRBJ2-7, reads EAGVAQSPRYKIIEKRQSVAFWCNPISGHATLYWYQQILGQGPKLLIQFQNNGVVDDSQLPKDRFSAERLKGVDSTLKIQPAKLEDSAVYLCASSPRGAKRSHEQYFGPGTRLTVT.